This TCR beta chain was profiled in a study of PD-L1 blockade in urothelial cancer. At the level of the study: The number of prior chemotherapy regimens per patient was 0 to 3. Typically, measured as a median, blood samples had 140,000 or so T cells. Blood analyses occurred 3 weeks (second dose) and 6 weeks post treatment start. Regarding the study as a whole: Tumor-associated clones in the blood of durable-benefit patients grew more at 3 weeks.

Worth noting for this clone: Antigen specificity is unknown.

The time point: peripheral blood 6 weeks after treatment start. The protocol was immunoSEQ multiplex PCR, while the TCRdb copy is restricted to in-frame clones and leaves out a portion. Of approximately 79,000 clones in the sample, under 95% are singletons; the top ten hold 0.87%. CDR3 length: 14 amino acids. Germline-derived CDR1 and CDR2 are SGHNT and YYREEE (reference sequence). V lost 4 bases to trimming and J lost 3 bases; unmatched junction nucleotides: 5. The input for sequencing was PBMCs, taken around atezolizumab (anti-PD-L1) treatment. The clonotype comes from a woman older than 75 with urothelial cancer. The rearrangement uses TRBV5-4 and TRBJ1-1; 8 nucleotides match TRBD1. The CDR3 nucleotides read TGTGCCAGCAGCGTGACAGGGGTGTACACTGAAGCTTTCTTT. Amino acids: CASSVTGVYTEAFF.